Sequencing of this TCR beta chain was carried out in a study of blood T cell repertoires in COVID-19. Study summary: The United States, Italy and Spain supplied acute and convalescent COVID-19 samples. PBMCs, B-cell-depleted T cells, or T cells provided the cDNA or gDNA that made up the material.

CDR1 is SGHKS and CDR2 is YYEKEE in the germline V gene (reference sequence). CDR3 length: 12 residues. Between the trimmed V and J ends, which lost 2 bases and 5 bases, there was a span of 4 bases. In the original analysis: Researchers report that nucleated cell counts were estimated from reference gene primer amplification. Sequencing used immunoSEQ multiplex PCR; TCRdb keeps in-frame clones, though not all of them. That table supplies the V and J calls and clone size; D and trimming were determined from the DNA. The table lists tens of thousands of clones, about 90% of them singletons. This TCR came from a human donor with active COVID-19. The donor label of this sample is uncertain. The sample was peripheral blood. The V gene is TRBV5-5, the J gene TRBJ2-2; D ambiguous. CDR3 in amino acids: CASSFRTGELFF. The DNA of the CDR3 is TGTGCCAGCAGCTTCCGGACCGGGGAGCTGTTTTTT.